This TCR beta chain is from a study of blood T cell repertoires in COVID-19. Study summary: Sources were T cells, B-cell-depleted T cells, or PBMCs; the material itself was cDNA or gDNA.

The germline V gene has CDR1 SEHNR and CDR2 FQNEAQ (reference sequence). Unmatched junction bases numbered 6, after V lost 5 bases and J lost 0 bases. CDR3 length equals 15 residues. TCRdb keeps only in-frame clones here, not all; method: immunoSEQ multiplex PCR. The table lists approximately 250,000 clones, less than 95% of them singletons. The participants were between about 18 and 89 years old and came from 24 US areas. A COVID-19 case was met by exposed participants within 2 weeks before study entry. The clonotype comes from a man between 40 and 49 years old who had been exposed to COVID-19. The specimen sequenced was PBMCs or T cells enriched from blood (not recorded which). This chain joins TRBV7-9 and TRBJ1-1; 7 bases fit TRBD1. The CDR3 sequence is CASSPLQGMNTEAFF. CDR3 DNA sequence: TGTGCCAGCAGCCCGTTACAGGGGATGAACACTGAAGCTTTCTTT.